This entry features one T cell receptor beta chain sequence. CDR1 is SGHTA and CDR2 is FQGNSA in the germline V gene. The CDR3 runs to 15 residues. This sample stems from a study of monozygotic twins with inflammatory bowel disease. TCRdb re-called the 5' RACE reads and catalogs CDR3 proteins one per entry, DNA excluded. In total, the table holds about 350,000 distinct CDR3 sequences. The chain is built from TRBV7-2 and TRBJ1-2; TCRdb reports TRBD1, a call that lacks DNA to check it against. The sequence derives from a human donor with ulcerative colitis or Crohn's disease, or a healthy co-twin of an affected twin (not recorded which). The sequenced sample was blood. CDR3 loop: CASSLQTGTGRGYTF.